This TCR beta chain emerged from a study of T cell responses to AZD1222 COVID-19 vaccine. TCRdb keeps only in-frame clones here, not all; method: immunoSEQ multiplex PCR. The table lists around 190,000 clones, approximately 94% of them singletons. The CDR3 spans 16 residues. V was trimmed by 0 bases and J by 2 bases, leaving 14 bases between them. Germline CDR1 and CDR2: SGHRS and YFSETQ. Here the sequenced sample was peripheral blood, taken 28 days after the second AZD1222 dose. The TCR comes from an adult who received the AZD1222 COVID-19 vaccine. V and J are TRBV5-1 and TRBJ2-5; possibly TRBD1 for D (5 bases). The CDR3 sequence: CASSLVLGLGQETQYF. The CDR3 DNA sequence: TGCGCCAGCAGCTTGGTACTGGGGCTGGGACAAGAGACCCAGTACTTC. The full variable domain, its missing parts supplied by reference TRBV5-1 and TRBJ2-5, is KAGVTQTPRYLIKTRGQQVTLSCSPISGHRSVSWYQQTPGQGLQFLFEYFSETQRNKGNFPGRFSGRQFSNSRSEMNVSTLELGDSALYLCASSLVLGLGQETQYFGPGTRLLVL.